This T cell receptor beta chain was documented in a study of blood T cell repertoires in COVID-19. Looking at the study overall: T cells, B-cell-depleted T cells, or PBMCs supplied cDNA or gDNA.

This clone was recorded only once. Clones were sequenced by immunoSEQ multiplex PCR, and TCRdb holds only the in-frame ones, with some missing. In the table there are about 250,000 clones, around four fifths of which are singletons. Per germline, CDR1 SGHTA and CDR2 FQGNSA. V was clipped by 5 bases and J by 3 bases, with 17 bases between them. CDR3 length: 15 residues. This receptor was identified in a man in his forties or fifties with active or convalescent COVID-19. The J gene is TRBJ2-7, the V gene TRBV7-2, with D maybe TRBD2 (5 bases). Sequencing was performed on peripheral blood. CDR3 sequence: CASSPPERQYYEQYF. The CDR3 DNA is TGTGCCAGCAGCCCCCCGGAGCGGCAATACTACGAGCAGTACTTC.